The clone carrying this TCR beta chain was counted at least ten times. Its antigen remains unidentified. The record originates from a study of regulatory T cells in long-lasting Graves disease. General study results and limits: The study found persistent patients shared more public clonotypes (fewer than 3,000) than new patients (about 880).

Researchers made TCR beta libraries by using iRepertoire HTBI primers and running Arm-PCR on CDR3 regions. MiXCR was run by TCRdb on the multiplex PCR reads, yielding one entry per CDR3 protein. The table includes a few hundred thousand distinct CDR3 sequences, around 24% detected once. The CDR3 covers 14 residues. The germline V gene has CDR1 LGHDT and CDR2 YNNKEL (reference sequence). V was shortened by 2 bases and J by 3 bases, with 7 bases between the two germline ends. Regarding time point: persistent/refractory GD, antithyroid drugs over 5 years with positive TRAb. PBMC RNA served as the TCR library source.

This sequence joins TRBV3-1 and TRBJ1-4; D unresolved. This TCR was sampled from a female donor with Graves disease. The material sequenced was peripheral blood mononuclear cells (PBMCs), taken when the disease was refractory, from a patient treated with antithyroid drugs. CDR3 sequence: CASSQTVSNEKLFF. The DNA for the CDR3 is TGTGCCAGCAGCCAAACGGTGTCTAATGAAAAACTGTTTTTT.